This TCR beta chain derives from a study of T cells in narcolepsy. Study-level findings and limits: Same-patient CSF and blood CD4+ T cell clonotypes included HCRT-specific and TRIB2-specific autoreactive ones.

A note on this clone: Its antigen is unidentified.

The germline gives CDR1 MNHEY, CDR2 SVGAGI. The CDR3 totals 14 residues. With 6 bases removed from V and 6 bases from J, the gap between germline ends came to 18 bases. The assay was immunoSEQ multiplex PCR, and TCRdb's table has in-frame clones only and misses some. This table has approximately 38,000 clones, roughly nine tenths appearing once. This TCR was sampled from a human donor with narcolepsy. The chain couples TRBV6-5 to TRBJ2-7; D possibly corresponds to TRBD2 (6 bases). The specimen sequenced was CD45RA- memory CD4+ T cells from PBMCs. CDR3 DNA sequence: TGTGCCAGCAGCCCGATTGCGGGGAAGGGCGAGCAGTACTTC. It encodes CASSPIAGKGEQYF.